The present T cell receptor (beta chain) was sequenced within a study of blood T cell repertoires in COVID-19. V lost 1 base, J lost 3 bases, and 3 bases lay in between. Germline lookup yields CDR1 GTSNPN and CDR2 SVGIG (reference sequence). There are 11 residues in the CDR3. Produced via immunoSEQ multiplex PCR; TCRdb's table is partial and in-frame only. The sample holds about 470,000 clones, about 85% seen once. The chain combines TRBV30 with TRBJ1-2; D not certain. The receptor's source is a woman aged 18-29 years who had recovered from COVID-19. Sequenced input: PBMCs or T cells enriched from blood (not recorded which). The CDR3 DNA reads TGTGCCTGGAGTGACTACTATGGCTACACCTTC. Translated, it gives CAWSDYYGYTF.